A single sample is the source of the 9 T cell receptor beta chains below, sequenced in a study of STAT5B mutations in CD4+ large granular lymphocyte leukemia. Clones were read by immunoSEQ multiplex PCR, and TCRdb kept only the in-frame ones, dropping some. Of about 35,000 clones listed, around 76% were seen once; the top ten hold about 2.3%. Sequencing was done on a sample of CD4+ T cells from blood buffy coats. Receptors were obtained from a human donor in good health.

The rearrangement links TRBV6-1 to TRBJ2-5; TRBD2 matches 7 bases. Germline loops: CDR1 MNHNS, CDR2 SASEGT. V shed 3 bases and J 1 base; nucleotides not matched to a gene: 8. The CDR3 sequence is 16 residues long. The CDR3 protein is CASSDFGGSFQETQYF. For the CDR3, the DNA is TGTGCCAGCAGTGACTTCGGGGGGTCGTTCCAAGAGACCCAGTACTTC.

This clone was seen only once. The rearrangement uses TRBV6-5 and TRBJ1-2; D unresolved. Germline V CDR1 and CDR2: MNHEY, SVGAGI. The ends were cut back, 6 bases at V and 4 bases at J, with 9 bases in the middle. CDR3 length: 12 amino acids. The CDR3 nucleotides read TGTGCCAGCAGCCCCCTTGGCTATGGCTACACCTTC. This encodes CASSPLGYGYTF.

The chain's CDR3 is CASSLDRGDTGELFF. CDR3 nucleotide sequence: TGTGCCAGCAGCTTAGACCGGGGGGACACCGGGGAGCTGTTTTTT. The gene calls are TRBV7-9 and TRBJ2-2, with TRBD2 matching over 7 bases. The V segment lost 1 base and the J segment 3 bases; nucleotides outside the gene matches: 2. CDR3 length: 15 amino acids. Germline V lookup: CDR1 SEHNR, CDR2 FQNEAQ (reference sequence).

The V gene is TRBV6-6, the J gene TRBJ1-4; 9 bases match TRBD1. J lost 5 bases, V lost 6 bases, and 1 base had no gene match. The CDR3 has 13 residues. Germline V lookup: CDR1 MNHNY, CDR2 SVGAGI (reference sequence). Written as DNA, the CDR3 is TGTGCCAGCAGGGACAGGGGCAATGAAAAACTGTTTTTT. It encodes CASRDRGNEKLFF.

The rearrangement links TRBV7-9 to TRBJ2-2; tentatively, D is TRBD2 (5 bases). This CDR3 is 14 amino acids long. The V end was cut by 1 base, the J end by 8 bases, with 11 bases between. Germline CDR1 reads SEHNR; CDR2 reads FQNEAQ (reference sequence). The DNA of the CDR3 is TGTGCCAGCAGCTTAGTAGGAGCGGAGGGGGAGCTGTTTTTT. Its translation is CASSLVGAEGELFF. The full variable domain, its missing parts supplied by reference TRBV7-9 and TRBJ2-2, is DTGVSQNPRHKITKRGQNVTFRCDPISEHNRLYWYRQTLGQGPEFLTYFQNEAQLEKSRLLSDRFSAERPKGSFSTLEIQRTEQGDSAMYLCASSLVGAEGELFFGEGSRLTVL.

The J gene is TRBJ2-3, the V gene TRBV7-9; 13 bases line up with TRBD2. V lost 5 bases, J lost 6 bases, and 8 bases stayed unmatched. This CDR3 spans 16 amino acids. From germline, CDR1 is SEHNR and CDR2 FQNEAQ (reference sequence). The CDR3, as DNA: TGTGCCAGCAGCCTTGGGACTAGCGGGACTGGGGATACGCAGTATTTT. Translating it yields CASSLGTSGTGDTQYF.

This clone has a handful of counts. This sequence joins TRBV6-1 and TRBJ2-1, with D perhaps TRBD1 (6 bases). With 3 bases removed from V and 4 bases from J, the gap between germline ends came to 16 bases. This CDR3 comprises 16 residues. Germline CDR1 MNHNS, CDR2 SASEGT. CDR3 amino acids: CASSEPPGTTYNEQFF. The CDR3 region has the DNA TGTGCCAGCAGTGAGCCCCCCGGGACAACTTACAATGAGCAGTTCTTC.

CDR3 nucleotide sequence: TGTGCCAGCAGTTGGACAGCTAACTATGGCTACACCTTC. This codes for CASSWTANYGYTF. The chain is built from TRBV27 and TRBJ1-2, with a tentative D call TRBD1 (6 bases). Trimming took 4 bases from V and 0 from J, leaving 6 bases between them. The germline CDR1 and CDR2 sequences are MNHEY and SMNVEV (reference sequence). CDR3 size: 13 residues.

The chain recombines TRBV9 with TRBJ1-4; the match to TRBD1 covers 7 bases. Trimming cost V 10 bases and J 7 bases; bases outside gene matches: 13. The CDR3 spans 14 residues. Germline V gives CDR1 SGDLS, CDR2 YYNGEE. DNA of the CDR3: TGTGCCGGCCCCCGGGACAGACGCCTTGAAAAACTGTTTTTT. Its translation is CAGPRDRRLEKLFF.